This T cell receptor (beta chain) was observed in a study of T-cell memory formation after mild COVID-19. In the study overall: Clustering of TCRs was largely donor specific.

The length of the CDR3 is 15 residues. Trimming stripped 0 bases from V and 2 bases from J, with 10 bases between. Per the germline V gene, CDR1 is LGHNA and CDR2 is YSLEER. UMIs and sample barcodes were carried by the TCR alpha and TCR beta cDNA libraries that 5'RACE produced using constant-segment primers. Via MiXCR, TCRdb re-called the 5' RACE reads, giving one row per CDR3 protein. Of about 150,000 distinct CDR3 sequences listed, 15% to 20% are singletons. Study-wide findings and caveats: Of the contracting clones, CD4+ ones lay mainly in CM and EM, and CD8+ ones in EMRA.

Note on this clonotype: Its antigen is still unknown.

The TCR was taken from an adult woman who had mild COVID-19 (a few samples of this study predate the infection). Cell type and time point are not known. Sequencing was done on a sample of PBMCs or a T cell subset sorted from them (not recorded which). V gene TRBV4-3 combines with J gene TRBJ1-1; D perhaps matches TRBD1 (5 bases). The CDR3 DNA is TGCGCCAGCAGCCAAGATGGACATCTTAACACTGAAGCTTTCTTT. It specifies CASSQDGHLNTEAFF.